What follows are 26 T cell receptor beta chains derived from one specimen sequenced in a study of blood T cell repertoires in COVID-19. TCRdb's table, derived via immunoSEQ multiplex PCR, lists solely in-frame clones and lacks some. The sample lists some 450,000 clones; about 90% were seen once. The sample was peripheral blood. The receptors were gathered from a man in his late teens or twenties with COVID-19, enrolled during active disease.

V is TRBV11-3 and J is TRBJ1-1; possibly TRBD1 for D (5 bases). Germline CDR1 SGHNT, CDR2 YENEEA. The CDR3 contains 17 residues. V lost 5 bases to trimming and J lost 0 bases, with 19 bases between them. The CDR3 sequence is CASSALRGGGLNTEAFF. The CDR3 nucleotides read TGTGCCAGCAGCGCCTTAAGGGGCGGGGGTTTGAACACTGAAGCTTTCTTT.

This sequence joins TRBV5-4 and TRBJ2-3; TRBD1 matches at 9 bases. Germline V gene lookup returns CDR1 SGHNT and CDR2 YYREEE (reference sequence). The CDR3 spans 16 residues. Germline trimming cut 4 bases from V and 0 bases from J; bases unmatched to any gene: 6. The DNA for the CDR3 is TGTGCCAGCAGCCCCGGACAGGGGTATAGCACAGATACGCAGTATTTT. As protein: CASSPGQGYSTDTQYF.

This chain links TRBV11-3 with TRBJ2-2, with 8 bases that match TRBD2. This CDR3 region has 14 residues. J lost 4 bases, V lost 2 bases, and 0 bases had no gene match. Per germline, CDR1 SGHNT and CDR2 YENEEA. The CDR3 spells CASSLLAGTGELFF. In DNA form, the CDR3 reads TGTGCCAGCAGCTTACTAGCGGGCACCGGGGAGCTGTTTTTT.

The rearrangement uses TRBV29-1 and TRBJ2-5; a possible D gene is TRBD2 (6 bases). Per the germline V gene, CDR1 is SQVTM and CDR2 is ANQGSEA. The CDR3 covers 14 residues. The V end lost 5 bases, the J end lost 2 bases, and 15 bases lay between the germline ends. The CDR3 reads CSVFGGQVQETQYF. CDR3 coding DNA: TGCAGCGTTTTTGGAGGGCAAGTACAAGAGACCCAGTACTTC.

This chain joins TRBV5-1 and TRBJ2-7; 10 nucleotides line up with TRBD1. The CDR3 consists of 15 residues. V lost 2 bases, J lost 5 bases, and 7 bases stayed unmatched. Germline V gene lookup returns CDR1 SGHRS and CDR2 YFSETQ. DNA for the CDR3: TGCGCCAGCAGCTTCGGGGACAGGGGTATCCACGAGCAGTACTTC. Translation: CASSFGDRGIHEQYF. Drawing the rest from reference TRBV5-1 and TRBJ2-7, the complete variable domain is KAGVTQTPRYLIKTRGQQVTLSCSPISGHRSVSWYQQTPGQGLQFLFEYFSETQRNKGNFPGRFSGRQFSNSRSEMNVSTLELGDSALYLCASSFGDRGIHEQYFGPGTRLTVT.

V is TRBV5-6 and J is TRBJ2-3; D is perhaps TRBD2 (6 bases). The CDR3 is 15 amino acids. Trimming cost V 0 bases and J 5 bases, with 13 bases left between them. CDR1 is SGHDT and CDR2 is YYEEEE in the germline V gene. CDR3 DNA: TGTGCCAGCAGCTTGGTCAGGGTCGGGGGAGATACGCAGTATTTT. Protein product: CASSLVRVGGDTQYF.

V and J are TRBV7-9 and TRBJ1-1, with TRBD1 identical over 11 bases. Germline loops: CDR1 SEHNR, CDR2 FQNEAQ (reference sequence). The CDR3 spans 17 residues. V lost 5 bases, J lost 1 base, and 9 bases stayed unmatched. The CDR3 bases are TGTGCCAGCAGCAACTACGGGACAGGGGGAGGGAACACTGAAGCTTTCTTT. Translated, it gives CASSNYGTGGGNTEAFF.

The chain links TRBV25-1 to TRBJ2-7; 8 bases agree with TRBD1. The CDR3 extends over 15 amino acids. The V segment lost 4 bases and the J segment 0 bases; nucleotides outside the gene matches: 5. Germline lookup yields CDR1 MGHDK and CDR2 SYGVNS. The CDR3 protein is CASSARTGSSYEQYF. Here the CDR3 DNA reads TGTGCCAGCAGTGCTCGGACAGGGAGCTCCTACGAGCAGTACTTC.

The J gene is TRBJ1-2, the V gene TRBV5-6; 7 positions match TRBD1. Per germline, CDR1 SGHDT and CDR2 YYEEEE. After removal of 0 bases from V and 5 bases from J, the junction contained 10 bases not matched to a gene. The CDR3 consists of 16 residues. The CDR3 spells CASSLVRDRLAYGYTF. In DNA form, the CDR3 reads TGTGCCAGCAGCTTGGTTAGGGACAGATTAGCGTATGGCTACACCTTC.

This clone came up once. The chain combines TRBV6-5 with TRBJ2-3, with D possibly TRBD1 on 6 matching bases. V lost 7 bases to trimming and J lost 6 bases, with 14 bases between them. This CDR3 has 13 amino acids. Germline V lookup: CDR1 MNHEY, CDR2 SVGAGI. CDR3 in DNA: TGTGCCAGCAACATGGTTGGGGGCGATACGCAGTATTTT. This encodes CASNMVGGDTQYF.

V gene TRBV2 combines with J gene TRBJ1-4; no definite D call. The V end was cut by 6 bases, the J end by 8 bases, with 10 bases between. Germline CDR1 reads SNHLY; CDR2 reads FYNNEI. This CDR3 comprises 12 residues. For the CDR3, the DNA is TGTGCCAGCAGGAGGGCTGAGGAAAAACTGTTTTTT. This sequence encodes CASRRAEEKLFF.

The chain uses TRBV10-1 and TRBJ2-3; D is unresolved. This CDR3 region has 13 residues. Trimming removed 6 bases at V and 4 bases at J, with 11 bases between. Germline V lookup: CDR1 WNHNN, CDR2 SYGVQD (reference sequence). CDR3 residues: CASSRHPSDTQYF. The CDR3 nucleotides are TGCGCCAGCAGCAGACACCCATCAGATACGCAGTATTTT.

This clone was counted a few times. This rearrangement joins TRBV7-8 to TRBJ1-1, with a tentative D call TRBD1 (6 bases). With 3 bases removed from V and 3 bases from J, the gap between germline ends came to 14 bases. Germline V gene sequence: CDR1 SGHVS, CDR2 FQNEAQ. The CDR3 length is 15 residues. In DNA, the CDR3 is TGTGCCAGCAGCTTGGGTGCAGGGGTTTACACTGAAGCTTTCTTT. It encodes CASSLGAGVYTEAFF. Full variable domain (outside the CDR3, taken from reference TRBV7-8 and TRBJ1-1): GAGVSQSPRYKVAKRGQDVALRCDPISGHVSLFWYQQALGQGPEFLTYFQNEAQLDKSGLPSDRFFAERPEGSVSTLKIQRTQQEDSAVYLCASSLGAGVYTEAFFGQGTRLTVV.

Ten or more counts support this clone. The rearrangement uses TRBV28 and TRBJ1-1; no definite D call. V was clipped by 1 base and J by 2 bases, with 5 bases between them. The CDR3 length is 13 residues. Germline CDR1 and CDR2: MDHEN and SYDVKM. This CDR3 is CASSLLANTEAFF. CDR3 coding DNA: TGTGCCAGCAGTTTATTGGCCAACACTGAAGCTTTCTTT.

V and J are TRBV27 and TRBJ1-5; weak D call: TRBD1 (5 bases). The CDR3 covers 13 residues. V gave up 2 bases and J gave up 6 bases, with 8 bases separating them. CDR1 is MNHEY and CDR2 is SMNVEV in the germline V gene (reference sequence). CDR3 in amino acids: CASSLQGGQPQHF. The CDR3 bases are TGTGCCAGCAGTTTACAGGGCGGTCAGCCCCAGCATTTT.

The genes are TRBV5-6 and TRBJ2-2, with a weak D call TRBD1 (5 bases). The CDR3 covers 13 residues. Trimming shortened V by 2 bases and J by 7 bases, and 9 bases separated the two germline ends. CDR1 SGHDT and CDR2 YYEEEE come from the germline V gene. The chain's CDR3 is CASSFSGIGELFF. CDR3 nucleotide sequence: TGTGCCAGCAGCTTCTCAGGGATCGGGGAGCTGTTTTTT.

Here the CDR3 reads CASSYDRGTLAKNIQYF. CDR3 in DNA: TGTGCCAGCAGCTACGACAGGGGGACATTGGCCAAAAACATTCAGTACTTC. The chain combines TRBV11-3 with TRBJ2-4, with TRBD1 identical over 9 bases. Germline CDR1 is SGHNT and CDR2 is YENEEA. Germline trimming cut 4 bases from V and 1 base from J; bases unmatched to any gene: 8. The CDR3 has 17 amino acids.

The chain couples TRBV6-5 to TRBJ1-6; TRBD1 aligns across 9 bases. This CDR3 is built from 13 residues. Germline V lookup: CDR1 MNHEY, CDR2 SVGAGI. Trimming cost V 6 bases and J 11 bases; bases outside gene matches: 5. The CDR3 sequence is CASRGQGTAPLHF. As DNA, the CDR3 is TGTGCCAGCAGGGGACAGGGAACGGCACCCCTCCACTTT.

The rearrangement joins TRBV5-4 to TRBJ2-7; 11 positions agree with TRBD1. CDR1 SGHNT and CDR2 YYREEE come from the germline V gene (reference sequence). With 4 bases clipped from V and 4 bases from J, the junction kept 7 bases outside the gene matches. The CDR3 runs 15 residues. In nucleotides, the CDR3 is TGTGCCAGCAGCGGGCTAGGACAGGGGGCTTACGAGCAGTACTTC. It specifies CASSGLGQGAYEQYF.

The V gene is TRBV14, the J gene TRBJ2-1; D is perhaps TRBD2 (5 bases). The V end was cut by 1 base, the J end by 3 bases, with 7 bases between. CDR3 size: 14 residues. The germline V gene has CDR1 SGHDN and CDR2 FVKESK. CDR3 loop: CASSQASGYNEQFF. The CDR3 DNA sequence: TGTGCCAGCAGCCAAGCCAGCGGCTACAATGAGCAGTTCTTC.

This sequence joins TRBV7-2 and TRBJ2-3, with D tentatively TRBD2 (7 bases). This CDR3 comprises 15 residues. Per the germline V gene, CDR1 is SGHTA and CDR2 is FQGNSA. V shed 7 bases and J shed 0 bases, with 14 bases lying between them. CDR3 sequence: CASTWEGHSTDTQYF. DNA of the CDR3: TGTGCCAGCACATGGGAGGGACACAGCACAGATACGCAGTATTTT.

This rearrangement joins TRBV15 to TRBJ2-2, with D possibly TRBD2 on 5 matching bases. The V end was cut by 10 bases, the J end by 6 bases, with 18 bases between. The CDR3 is made up of 14 amino acids. The germline gives CDR1 LNHNV, CDR2 YYDKDF (reference sequence). The CDR3 is CASSRRSGAGELFF. In DNA, the CDR3 is TGTGCCAGCTCAAGACGATCCGGGGCCGGGGAGCTGTTTTTT.

V gene TRBV7-6 combines with J gene TRBJ1-6; no definite D call. V was cut by 1 base and J by 7 bases, with 11 bases left in between. Germline CDR1 is SGHVS and CDR2 is FNYEAQ. The CDR3 sequence is 15 residues long. As DNA, the CDR3 is TGTGCCAGCAGCTTAGGAGGGTCGTGGAATTCACCCCTCCACTTT. It yields the protein CASSLGGSWNSPLHF.

This clone was recorded a few times. The chain recombines TRBV6-5 with TRBJ2-7; 8 bases are a match to TRBD1. CDR1 MNHEY and CDR2 SVGAGI come from the germline V gene. CDR3 length equals 14 residues. V lost 4 bases to trimming and J lost 6 bases; unmatched junction nucleotides: 8. DNA for the CDR3: TGTGCCAGCAGTTTTGAGACAGGGGCAGCCGAGCAGTACTTC. This sequence encodes CASSFETGAAEQYF.

The chain recombines TRBV24-1 with TRBJ1-2; 7 bases align to TRBD1. Germline V CDR1 and CDR2: KGHDR, SFDVKD. This CDR3 region has 15 residues. The trim removed 4 bases at V and 0 bases at J, leaving 4 bases unmatched. CDR3 sequence (DNA): TGTGCCACCAGTGACCCGGGACAGACTAACTATGGCTACACCTTC. Protein sequence: CATSDPGQTNYGYTF.

Here the CDR3 DNA reads TGTGCCAGCAGTGGGCGGCCGGGGGAGCAAGAGACCCAGTACTTC. It specifies CASSGRPGEQETQYF. The rearrangement joins TRBV2 to TRBJ2-5; perhaps TRBD2 as D (6 bases). Germline CDR1 reads SNHLY; CDR2 reads FYNNEI. Trimming shortened V by 4 bases and J by 2 bases, and 14 bases separated the two germline ends. The CDR3 is made up of 15 amino acids.